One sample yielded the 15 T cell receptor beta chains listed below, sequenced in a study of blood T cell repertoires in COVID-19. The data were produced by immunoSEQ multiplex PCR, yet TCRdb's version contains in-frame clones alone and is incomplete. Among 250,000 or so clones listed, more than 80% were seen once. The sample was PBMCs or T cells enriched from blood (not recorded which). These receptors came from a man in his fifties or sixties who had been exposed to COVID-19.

CDR3 bases: TGTGCCAGCATGGGTGACAGGGGTAATCAGCCCCAGCATTTT. Its protein product is CASMGDRGNQPQHF. The chain links TRBV2 to TRBJ1-5, with TRBD1 matching 8 bases. The germline gives CDR1 SNHLY, CDR2 FYNNEI. Unmatched junction bases numbered 6, after V lost 7 bases and J lost 4 bases. This CDR3 comprises 14 residues. Full variable domain (rest looked up from reference TRBV2 and TRBJ1-5): EPEVTQTPSHQVTQMGQEVILRCVPISNHLYFYWYRQILGQKVEFLVSFYNNEISEKSEIFDDQFSVERPDGSNFTLKIRSTKLEDSAMYFCASMGDRGNQPQHFGDGTRLSIL.

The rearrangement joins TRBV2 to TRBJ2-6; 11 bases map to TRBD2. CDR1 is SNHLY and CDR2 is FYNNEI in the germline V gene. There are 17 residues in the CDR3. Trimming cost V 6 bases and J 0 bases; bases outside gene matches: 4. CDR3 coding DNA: TGTGCCAGCAGAGGGACTAGCGGCAGCTCTGGGGCCAACGTCCTGACTTTC. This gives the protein CASRGTSGSSGANVLTF.

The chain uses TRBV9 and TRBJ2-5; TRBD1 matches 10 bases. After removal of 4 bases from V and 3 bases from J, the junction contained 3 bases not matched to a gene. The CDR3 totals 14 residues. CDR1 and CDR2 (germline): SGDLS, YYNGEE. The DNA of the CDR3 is TGTGCCAGCAGCCCGGGACAGGGGAAAGAGACCCAGTACTTC. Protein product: CASSPGQGKETQYF.

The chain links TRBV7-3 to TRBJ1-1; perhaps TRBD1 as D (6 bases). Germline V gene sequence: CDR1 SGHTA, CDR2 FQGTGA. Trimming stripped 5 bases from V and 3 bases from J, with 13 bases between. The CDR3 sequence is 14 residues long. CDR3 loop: CASSPTGRHTEAFF. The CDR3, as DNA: TGTGCCAGCAGCCCCACAGGGCGGCACACTGAAGCTTTCTTT.

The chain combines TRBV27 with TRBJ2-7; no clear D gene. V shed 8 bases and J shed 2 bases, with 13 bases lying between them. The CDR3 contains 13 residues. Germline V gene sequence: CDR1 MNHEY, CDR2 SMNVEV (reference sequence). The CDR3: CASASSLTYEQYF. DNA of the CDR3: TGTGCCAGCGCCTCGAGCCTAACCTACGAGCAGTACTTC.

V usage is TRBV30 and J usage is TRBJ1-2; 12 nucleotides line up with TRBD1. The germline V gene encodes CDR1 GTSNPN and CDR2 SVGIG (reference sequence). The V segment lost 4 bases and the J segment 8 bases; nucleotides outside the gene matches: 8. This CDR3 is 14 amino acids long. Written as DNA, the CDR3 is TGTGCCTGGAACCCGGGACAGGGGGCGAACGGCTACACCTTC. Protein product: CAWNPGQGANGYTF.

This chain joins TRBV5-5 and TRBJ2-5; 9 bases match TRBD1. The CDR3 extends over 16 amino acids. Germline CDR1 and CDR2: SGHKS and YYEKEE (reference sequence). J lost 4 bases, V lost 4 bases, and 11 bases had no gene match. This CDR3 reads CASSGNMDRGGETQYF. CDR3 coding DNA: TGTGCCAGCAGCGGGAACATGGACAGGGGAGGAGAGACCCAGTACTTC. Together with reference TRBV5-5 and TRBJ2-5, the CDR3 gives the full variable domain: DAGVTQSPTHLIKTRGQQVTLRCSPISGHKSVSWYQQVLGQGPQFIFQYYEKEERGRGNFPDRFSARQFPNYSSELNVNALLLGDSALYLCASSGNMDRGGETQYFGPGTRLLVL.

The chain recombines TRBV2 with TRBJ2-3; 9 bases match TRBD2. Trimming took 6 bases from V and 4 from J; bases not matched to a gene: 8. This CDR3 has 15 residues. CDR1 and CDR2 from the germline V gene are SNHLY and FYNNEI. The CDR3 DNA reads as TGTGCCAGCAGACGAAGCGGGAGGATGGCAGATACGCAGTATTTT. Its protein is CASRRSGRMADTQYF.

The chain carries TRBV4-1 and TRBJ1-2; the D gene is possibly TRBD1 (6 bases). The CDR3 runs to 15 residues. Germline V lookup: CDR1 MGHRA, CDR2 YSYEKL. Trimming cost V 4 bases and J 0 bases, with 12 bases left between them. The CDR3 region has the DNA TGCGCCAGCAGCCTAACAGGGACGTCTAACTATGGCTACACCTTC. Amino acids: CASSLTGTSNYGYTF.

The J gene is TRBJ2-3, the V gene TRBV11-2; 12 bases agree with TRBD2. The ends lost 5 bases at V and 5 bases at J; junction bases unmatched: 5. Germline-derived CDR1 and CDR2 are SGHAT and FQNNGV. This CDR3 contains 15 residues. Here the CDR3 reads CASSPPGLAGDTQYF. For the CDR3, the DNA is TGTGCCAGCAGCCCTCCGGGACTAGCGGGAGATACGCAGTATTTT.

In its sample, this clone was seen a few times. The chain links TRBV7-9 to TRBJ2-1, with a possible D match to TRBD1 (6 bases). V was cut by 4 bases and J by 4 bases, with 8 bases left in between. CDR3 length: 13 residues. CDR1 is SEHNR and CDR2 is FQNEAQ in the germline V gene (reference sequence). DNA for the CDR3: TGTGCCAGCAGCTCCGGACAGTACAATGAGCAGTTCTTC. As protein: CASSSGQYNEQFF.

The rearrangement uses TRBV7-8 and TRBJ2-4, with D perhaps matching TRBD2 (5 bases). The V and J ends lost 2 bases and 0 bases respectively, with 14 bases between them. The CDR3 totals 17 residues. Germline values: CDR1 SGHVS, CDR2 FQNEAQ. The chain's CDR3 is CASSLMFGDLAKNIQYF. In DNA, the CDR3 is TGTGCCAGCAGCTTAATGTTCGGGGATCTAGCCAAAAACATTCAGTACTTC.

The CDR3 here is CASSPGRGGAGPWANVLTF. CDR3 nucleotide sequence: TGCGCCAGCAGCCCCGGGAGGGGGGGCGCTGGCCCCTGGGCCAACGTCCTGACTTTC. This chain uses TRBV5-1 with TRBJ2-6, with 8 positions matching TRBD2. V shed 4 bases and J 5 bases; nucleotides not matched to a gene: 17. Germline CDR1 SGHRS, CDR2 YFSETQ. The CDR3 totals 19 residues. The whole variable domain, filled in from reference TRBV5-1 and TRBJ2-6, reads KAGVTQTPRYLIKTRGQQVTLSCSPISGHRSVSWYQQTPGQGLQFLFEYFSETQRNKGNFPGRFSGRQFSNSRSEMNVSTLELGDSALYLCASSPGRGGAGPWANVLTFGAGSRLTVL.

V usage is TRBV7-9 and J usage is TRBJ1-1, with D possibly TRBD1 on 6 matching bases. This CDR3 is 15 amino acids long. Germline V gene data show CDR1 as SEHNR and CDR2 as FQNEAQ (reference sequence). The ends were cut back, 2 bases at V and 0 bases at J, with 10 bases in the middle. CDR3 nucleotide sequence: TGTGCCAGCAGCTTACAGGGGAGCATGAACACTGAAGCTTTCTTT. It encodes CASSLQGSMNTEAFF.

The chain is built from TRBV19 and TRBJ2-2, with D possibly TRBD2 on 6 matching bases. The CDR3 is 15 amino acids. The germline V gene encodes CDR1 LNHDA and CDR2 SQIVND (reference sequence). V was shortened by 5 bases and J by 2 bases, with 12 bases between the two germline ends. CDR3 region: CASSPPGTNTGELFF. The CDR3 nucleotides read TGTGCCAGTAGTCCGCCCGGGACTAACACCGGGGAGCTGTTTTTT.